This T cell receptor (beta chain) was identified in a study of early T cells in non-severe SARS-CoV-2 infection. This clonotype turned up a few times. TCRdb reprocessed the 5' RACE reads with MiXCR, giving one entry per CDR3 protein. The data contain about 97,000 distinct CDR3 sequences, roughly 11% of them singletons. The CDR3 loop spans 11 amino acids. Germline lookup yields CDR1 SNHLY and CDR2 FYNNEI. V shed 6 bases and J shed 12 bases, with 14 bases lying between them. The chain couples TRBV2 to TRBJ2-5; D might be TRBD1 or TRBD2, each matching 6 bases. Here the sequenced sample was whole blood, taken at baseline. This TCR came from an adult who was a healthcare worker with PCR-confirmed SARS-CoV-2 infection or an uninfected control (not recorded which). The CDR3 spells CASRAEGGKYF. The CDR3 DNA reads as TGTGCCAGCAGGGCGGAAGGGGGGAAGTACTTC.